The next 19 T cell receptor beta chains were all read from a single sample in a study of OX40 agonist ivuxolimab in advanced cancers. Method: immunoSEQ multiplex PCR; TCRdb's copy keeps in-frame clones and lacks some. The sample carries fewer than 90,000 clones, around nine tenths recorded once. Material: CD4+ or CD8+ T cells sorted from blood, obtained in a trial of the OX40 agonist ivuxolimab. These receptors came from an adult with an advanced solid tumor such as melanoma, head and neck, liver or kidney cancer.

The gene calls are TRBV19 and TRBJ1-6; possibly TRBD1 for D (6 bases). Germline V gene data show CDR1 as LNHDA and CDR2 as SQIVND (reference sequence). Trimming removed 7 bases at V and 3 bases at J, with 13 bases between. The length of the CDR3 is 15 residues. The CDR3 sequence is CASKSGQNYNSPLHF. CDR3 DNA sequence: TGTGCCAGTAAAAGTGGACAGAACTATAATTCACCCCTCCACTTT. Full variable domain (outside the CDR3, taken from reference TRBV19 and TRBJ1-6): DGGITQSPKYLFRKEGQNVTLSCEQNLNHDAMYWYRQDPGQGLRLIYYSQIVNDFQKGDIAEGYSVSREKKESFPLTVTSAQKNPTAFYLCASKSGQNYNSPLHFGNGTRLTVT.

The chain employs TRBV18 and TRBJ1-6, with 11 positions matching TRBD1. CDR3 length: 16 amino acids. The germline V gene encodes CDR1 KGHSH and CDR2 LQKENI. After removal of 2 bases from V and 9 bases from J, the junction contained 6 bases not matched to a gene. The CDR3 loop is CASSPARDRGGSPLHF. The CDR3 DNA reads TGTGCCAGCTCACCAGCTCGGGACAGGGGGGGTTCACCCCTCCACTTT. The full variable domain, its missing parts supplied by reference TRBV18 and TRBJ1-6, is NAGVMQNPRHLVRRRGQEARLRCSPMKGHSHVYWYRQLPEEGLKFMVYLQKENIIDESGMPKERFSAEFPKEGPSILRIQQVVRGDSAAYFCASSPARDRGGSPLHFGNGTRLTVT.

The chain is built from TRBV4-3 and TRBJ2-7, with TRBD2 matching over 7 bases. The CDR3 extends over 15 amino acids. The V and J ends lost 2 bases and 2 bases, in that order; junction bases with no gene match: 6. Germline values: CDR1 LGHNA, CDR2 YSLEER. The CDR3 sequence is CASSQNPSGAYEQYF. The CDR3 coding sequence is TGCGCCAGCAGCCAAAACCCTAGCGGAGCCTACGAGCAGTACTTC.

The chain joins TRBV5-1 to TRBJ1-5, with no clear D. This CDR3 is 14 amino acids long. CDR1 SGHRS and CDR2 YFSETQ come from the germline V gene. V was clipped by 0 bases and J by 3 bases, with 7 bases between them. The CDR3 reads CASSLDSVNQPQHF. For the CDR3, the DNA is TGCGCCAGCAGCTTGGACAGCGTCAATCAGCCCCAGCATTTT.

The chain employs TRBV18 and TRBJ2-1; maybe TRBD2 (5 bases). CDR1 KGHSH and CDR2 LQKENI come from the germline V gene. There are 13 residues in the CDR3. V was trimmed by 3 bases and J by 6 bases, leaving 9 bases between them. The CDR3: CASSPSEVNEQFF. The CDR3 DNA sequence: TGTGCCAGCTCACCCTCGGAGGTCAATGAGCAGTTCTTC.

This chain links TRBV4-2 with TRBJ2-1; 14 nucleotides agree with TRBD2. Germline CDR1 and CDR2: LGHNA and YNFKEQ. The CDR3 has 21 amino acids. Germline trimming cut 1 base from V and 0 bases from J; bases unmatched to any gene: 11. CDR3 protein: CASSQVGGGLAGGPSYNEQFF. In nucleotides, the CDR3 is TGTGCCAGCAGCCAAGTAGGAGGAGGACTAGCGGGGGGACCCTCCTACAATGAGCAGTTCTTC.

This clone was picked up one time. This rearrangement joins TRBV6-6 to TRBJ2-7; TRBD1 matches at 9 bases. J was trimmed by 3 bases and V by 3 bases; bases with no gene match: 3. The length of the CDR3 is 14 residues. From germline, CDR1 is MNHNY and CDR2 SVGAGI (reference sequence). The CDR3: CASSYGDRDYEQYF. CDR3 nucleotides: TGTGCCAGCAGTTATGGGGACAGGGACTACGAGCAGTACTTC.

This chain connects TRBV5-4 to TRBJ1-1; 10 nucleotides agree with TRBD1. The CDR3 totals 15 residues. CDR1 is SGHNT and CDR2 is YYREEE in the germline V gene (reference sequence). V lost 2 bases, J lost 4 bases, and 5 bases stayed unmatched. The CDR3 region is CASSFGQGVSTEAFF. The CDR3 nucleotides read TGTGCCAGCAGCTTCGGACAGGGGGTGAGCACTGAAGCTTTCTTT.

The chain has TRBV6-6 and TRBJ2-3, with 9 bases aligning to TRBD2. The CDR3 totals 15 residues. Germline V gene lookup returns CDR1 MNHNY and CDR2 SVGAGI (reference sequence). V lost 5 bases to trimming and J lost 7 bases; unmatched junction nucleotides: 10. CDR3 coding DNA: TGTGCCAGCAGTCGGCCGGGACTAGCAGAGCATACGCAGTATTTT. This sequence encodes CASSRPGLAEHTQYF.

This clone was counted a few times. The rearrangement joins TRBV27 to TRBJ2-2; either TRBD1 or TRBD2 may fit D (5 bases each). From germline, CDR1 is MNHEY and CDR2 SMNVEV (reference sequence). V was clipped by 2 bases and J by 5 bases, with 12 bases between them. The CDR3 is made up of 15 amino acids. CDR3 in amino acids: CASSLAGTVTGELFF. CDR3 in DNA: TGTGCCAGCAGTTTAGCAGGGACCGTTACCGGGGAGCTGTTTTTT.

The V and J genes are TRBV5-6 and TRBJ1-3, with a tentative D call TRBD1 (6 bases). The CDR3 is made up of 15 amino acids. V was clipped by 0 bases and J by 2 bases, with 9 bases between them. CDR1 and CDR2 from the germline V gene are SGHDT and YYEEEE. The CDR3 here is CASSLGTAPGNTIYF. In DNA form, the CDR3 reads TGTGCCAGCAGCTTGGGGACAGCGCCTGGAAACACCATATATTTT.

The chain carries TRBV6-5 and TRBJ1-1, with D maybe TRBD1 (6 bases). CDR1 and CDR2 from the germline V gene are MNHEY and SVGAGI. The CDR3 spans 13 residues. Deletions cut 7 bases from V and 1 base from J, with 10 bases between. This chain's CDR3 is CASTRGPNTEAFF. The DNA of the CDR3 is TGTGCCAGCACTCGGGGGCCGAACACTGAAGCTTTCTTT.

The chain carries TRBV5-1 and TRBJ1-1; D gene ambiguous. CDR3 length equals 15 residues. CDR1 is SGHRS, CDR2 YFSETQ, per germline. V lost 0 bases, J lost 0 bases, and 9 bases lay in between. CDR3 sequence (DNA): TGCGCCAGCAGCTTGGTGGGCAGTATGAACACTGAAGCTTTCTTT. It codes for CASSLVGSMNTEAFF.

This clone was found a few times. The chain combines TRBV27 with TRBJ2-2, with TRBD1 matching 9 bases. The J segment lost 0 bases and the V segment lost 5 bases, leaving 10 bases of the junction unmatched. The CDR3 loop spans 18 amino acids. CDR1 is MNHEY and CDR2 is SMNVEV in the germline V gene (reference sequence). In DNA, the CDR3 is TGTGCCAGCAGTCCCGGGACAGGGAGGGGGCCGAACACCGGGGAGCTGTTTTTT. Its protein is CASSPGTGRGPNTGELFF.

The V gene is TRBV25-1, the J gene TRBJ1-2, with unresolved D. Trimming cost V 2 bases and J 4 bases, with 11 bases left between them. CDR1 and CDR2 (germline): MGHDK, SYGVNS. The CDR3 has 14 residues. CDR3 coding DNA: TGTGCCAGCAGTGAACCAGGACGGACCTATGGCTACACCTTC. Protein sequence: CASSEPGRTYGYTF.

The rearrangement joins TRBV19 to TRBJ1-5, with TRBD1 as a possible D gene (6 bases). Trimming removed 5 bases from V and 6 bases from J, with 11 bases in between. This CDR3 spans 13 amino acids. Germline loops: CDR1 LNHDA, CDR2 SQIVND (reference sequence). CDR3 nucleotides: TGTGCCAGTAGTGAGGGGGTGGGTCAGCCCCAGCATTTT. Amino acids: CASSEGVGQPQHF.

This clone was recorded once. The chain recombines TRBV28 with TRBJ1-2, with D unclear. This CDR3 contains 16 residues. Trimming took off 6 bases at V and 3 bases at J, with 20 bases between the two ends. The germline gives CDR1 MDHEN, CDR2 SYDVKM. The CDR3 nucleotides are TGTGCCAGCAGGGCCGGAGGGCGGCGAGCGGACTATGGCTACACCTTC. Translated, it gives CASRAGGRRADYGYTF.

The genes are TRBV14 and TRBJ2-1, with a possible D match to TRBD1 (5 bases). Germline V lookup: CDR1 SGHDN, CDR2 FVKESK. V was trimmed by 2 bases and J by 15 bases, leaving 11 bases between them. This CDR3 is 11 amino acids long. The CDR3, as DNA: TGTGCCAGCAGCCAAAGGGGCCCGTGGTTCTTC. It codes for CASSQRGPWFF.

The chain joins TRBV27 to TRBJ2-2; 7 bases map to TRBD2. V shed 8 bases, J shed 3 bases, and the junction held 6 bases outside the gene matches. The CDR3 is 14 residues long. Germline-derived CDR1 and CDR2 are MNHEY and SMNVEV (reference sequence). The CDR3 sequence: CASGEGTYTGELFF. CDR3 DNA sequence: TGTGCCAGCGGGGAGGGCACCTACACCGGGGAGCTGTTTTTT.